These T cell receptor beta chains were read from a single sample in a study of T cell clonotyping in hematopoietic cell transplantation. Clones were sequenced by immunoSEQ multiplex PCR, and TCRdb holds only the in-frame ones, with some missing. Of 3,500 to 5,500 clones in the sample, approximately 96% are singletons; the top ten hold 2.6%. The sample in question was PBMCs, obtained 100 days after allogeneic stem cell transplant. Every receptor here comes from a male patient aged 35-50 years who had an allogeneic stem cell transplant from a related donor, so the T cells may come from the graft donor. Some clones in this sample may be carry-over from other donors' samples. Each CDR3 is given with its conserved first and last residue. Each record gives: V gene, CDR3 length, clone size, D gene, J gene, CDR3 DNA, CDR3 protein. D genes are given only for firm matches. Clone size is not always given. Where it is, it says once, few, many or a class for expanded clones.

V gene: TRBV27; CDR3 length: 13; clone size: once; D gene: NA; J gene: TRBJ1-1; CDR3 DNA: TGTGCCAGCAGTTTATTCCTTAGCACTGAAGCTTTCTTT; CDR3 protein: CASSLFLSTEAFF
V gene: TRBV11-2; CDR3 length: 12; clone size: NA; D gene: NA; J gene: TRBJ2-3; CDR3 DNA: TGTGCCAGCAGCTTAGAACCAGATACGCAGTATTTT; CDR3 protein: CASSLEPDTQYF
V gene: TRBV11-2; CDR3 length: 19; clone size: NA; D gene: TRBD2; J gene: TRBJ2-4; CDR3 DNA: TGTGCCAGCAGCTTAGGGACTAGCGGGGGGACTTTAGCCAAAAACATTCAGTACTTC; CDR3 protein: CASSLGTSGGTLAKNIQYF
V gene: TRBV6-1; CDR3 length: 15; clone size: once; D gene: NA; J gene: TRBJ1-1; CDR3 DNA: TGTGCCAGCAGTGATCCATCCGGGGGAGCCATTGAAGCTTTCTTT; CDR3 protein: CASSDPSGGAIEAFF
V gene: TRBV27; CDR3 length: 15; clone size: NA; D gene: NA; J gene: TRBJ1-5; CDR3 DNA: TGTGCCAGCAGTTCAGGTGGAGGGGGCAATCAGCCCCAGCATTTT; CDR3 protein: CASSSGGGGNQPQHF
V gene: TRBV6-1; CDR3 length: 16; clone size: NA; D gene: TRBD2; J gene: TRBJ2-1; CDR3 DNA: TGTGCCAGCAGTGAGTTACTAGCGGGGGGGTACAATGAGCAGTTCTTC; CDR3 protein: CASSELLAGGYNEQFF
V gene: TRBV11-2; CDR3 length: 15; clone size: once; D gene: NA; J gene: TRBJ1-6; CDR3 DNA: TGTGCCAGCAGCGTGGTGTACAGTTCGGGTTCACCCCTCCACTTT; CDR3 protein: CASSVVYSSGSPLHF
V gene: TRBV30; CDR3 length: 12; clone size: NA; D gene: NA; J gene: TRBJ2-1; CDR3 DNA: TGTGCCTGGAGTGTGGGAGCCTATGAGCAGTTCTTC; CDR3 protein: CAWSVGAYEQFF
V gene: TRBV5-1; CDR3 length: 14; clone size: once; D gene: TRBD1; J gene: TRBJ2-2; CDR3 DNA: TGCGCCAGCAGCCTACAGGGGGCGTCCGGGGAGCTGTTTTTT; CDR3 protein: CASSLQGASGELFF
V gene: TRBV19; CDR3 length: 14; clone size: NA; D gene: NA; J gene: TRBJ2-7; CDR3 DNA: TGTGCCAGTAGTATTGGATTAAACTCCTACGAGCAGTACTTC; CDR3 protein: CASSIGLNSYEQYF
V gene: TRBV4-1; CDR3 length: 16; clone size: NA; D gene: NA; J gene: TRBJ2-2; CDR3 DNA: TGCGCCAGCAGCCAACAGGGTGCTAGAGGGACCGGGGAGCTGTTTTTT; CDR3 protein: CASSQQGARGTGELFF
V gene: TRBV5-1; CDR3 length: 16; clone size: NA; D gene: NA; J gene: TRBJ2-2; CDR3 DNA: TGCGCCAGCACCCAAAACAGCGCCGCGAACACCGGGGAGCTGTTTTTT; CDR3 protein: CASTQNSAANTGELFF
V gene: TRBV6-6; CDR3 length: 16; clone size: NA; D gene: NA; J gene: TRBJ1-4; CDR3 DNA: TGTGCCAGCAGCCCTCGGTGGGGGGCGACTAATGAAAAACTGTTTTTT; CDR3 protein: CASSPRWGATNEKLFF
V gene: TRBV5-1; CDR3 length: 17; clone size: NA; D gene: TRBD1; J gene: TRBJ1-5; CDR3 DNA: TGCGCCAGCAGCTTGGGGACAGGGGAGCTGAGCAATCAGCCCCAGCATTTT; CDR3 protein: CASSLGTGELSNQPQHF
V gene: TRBV7-2; CDR3 length: 14; clone size: NA; D gene: NA; J gene: TRBJ2-7; CDR3 DNA: TGTGCCAGCAGCCCCGGGACAAGTACCTACGAGCAGTACTTC; CDR3 protein: CASSPGTSTYEQYF
V gene: TRBV11-3; CDR3 length: 14; clone size: NA; D gene: NA; J gene: TRBJ2-7; CDR3 DNA: TGTGCCAGCAGCTTAGGGGCAGGTAGTGGTGAGCAGTACTTC; CDR3 protein: CASSLGAGSGEQYF
V gene: TRBV19; CDR3 length: 16; clone size: NA; D gene: TRBD1; J gene: TRBJ1-6; CDR3 DNA: TGTGCCAGTAGTATGGGGACAGCGGCCTATAATTCACCCCTCCACTTT; CDR3 protein: CASSMGTAAYNSPLHF
V gene: TRBV27; CDR3 length: 14; clone size: NA; D gene: TRBD1; J gene: TRBJ1-5; CDR3 DNA: TGTGCCAGCAGTTTATTGGGACAGAATCAGCCCCAGCATTTT; CDR3 protein: CASSLLGQNQPQHF
V gene: TRBV27; CDR3 length: 14; clone size: NA; D gene: NA; J gene: TRBJ1-5; CDR3 DNA: TGTGCCACCTCCGGGGGCGGGAGCAATCAGCCCCAGCATTTT; CDR3 protein: CATSGGGSNQPQHF
V gene: TRBV6-1; CDR3 length: 15; clone size: NA; D gene: NA; J gene: TRBJ1-2; CDR3 DNA: TGTGCCAGCAGTACGGGACACGCGAACAGCTATGGCTACACCTTC; CDR3 protein: CASSTGHANSYGYTF
V gene: TRBV19; CDR3 length: 16; clone size: NA; D gene: TRBD2; J gene: TRBJ2-2; CDR3 DNA: TGTGCCAGTAGTATTGGATCTAGCGGGGGGGCCGGGGAGCTGTTTTTT; CDR3 protein: CASSIGSSGGAGELFF
V gene: TRBV7-3; CDR3 length: 14; clone size: once; D gene: TRBD2; J gene: TRBJ2-1; CDR3 DNA: TGTGCCAGCAGCCCCGGGACTAGAAGATCTGAGCAGTTCTTC; CDR3 protein: CASSPGTRRSEQFF
V gene: TRBV27; CDR3 length: 11; clone size: NA; D gene: NA; J gene: TRBJ2-7; CDR3 DNA: TGTGCCAGCAGGGGGGCCGCGGAGCAGTACTTC; CDR3 protein: CASRGAAEQYF
V gene: TRBV27; CDR3 length: 14; clone size: NA; D gene: NA; J gene: TRBJ2-5; CDR3 DNA: TGTGCCAGCAGTTTTTCAGGGGCGGAGGAGACCCAGTACTTC; CDR3 protein: CASSFSGAEETQYF
V gene: TRBV5-1; CDR3 length: 15; clone size: NA; D gene: TRBD1; J gene: TRBJ2-7; CDR3 DNA: TGCGCCAGCAGCTTGGGGACAGGGGGCTTCACCGAGCAGTACTTC; CDR3 protein: CASSLGTGGFTEQYF
V gene: TRBV6-5; CDR3 length: 13; clone size: once; D gene: NA; J gene: TRBJ1-1; CDR3 DNA: TGTGCCAGCAGTTACAGGGTTGGTACTGAAGCTTTCTTT; CDR3 protein: CASSYRVGTEAFF
V gene: TRBV30; CDR3 length: 12; clone size: NA; D gene: NA; J gene: TRBJ2-1; CDR3 DNA: TGTGCCAGGGGGACTTTAAACAATGAGCAGTTCTTC; CDR3 protein: CARGTLNNEQFF
V gene: TRBV6-6; CDR3 length: 15; clone size: NA; D gene: NA; J gene: TRBJ2-5; CDR3 DNA: TGTGCCAGCAGTTATTATAGAGGGTTCCAGGAGACCCAGTACTTC; CDR3 protein: CASSYYRGFQETQYF
V gene: TRBV20-1; CDR3 length: 10; clone size: NA; D gene: NA; J gene: TRBJ1-1; CDR3 DNA: TGCAGTGCTAGCGCCAGGGAAGCTTTCTTT; CDR3 protein: CSASAREAFF
V gene: TRBV9; CDR3 length: 15; clone size: NA; D gene: TRBD1; J gene: TRBJ1-3; CDR3 DNA: TGTGCCAGCAGCGCGCGACAGGGGTCTGGAAACACCATATATTTT; CDR3 protein: CASSARQGSGNTIYF
V gene: TRBV2; CDR3 length: 14; clone size: NA; D gene: NA; J gene: TRBJ1-5; CDR3 DNA: TGTGCCAGCAGTCGACGGGGGGGGCATCAGCCCCAGCATTTT; CDR3 protein: CASSRRGGHQPQHF
V gene: TRBV19; CDR3 length: 14; clone size: NA; D gene: TRBD1; J gene: TRBJ1-2; CDR3 DNA: TGTGCCAGTGGATGGACAGGGGCGGACTATGGCTACACCTTC; CDR3 protein: CASGWTGADYGYTF
V gene: TRBV2; CDR3 length: 15; clone size: NA; D gene: NA; J gene: TRBJ2-2; CDR3 DNA: TGTGCCAGCATTATCTACGGAGCGAACACCGGGGAGCTGTTTTTT; CDR3 protein: CASIIYGANTGELFF
V gene: TRBV5-1; CDR3 length: 14; clone size: NA; D gene: NA; J gene: TRBJ1-5; CDR3 DNA: TGCGCCAGCAGCTTAGGAGAGCGGAGTCAGCCCCAGCATTTT; CDR3 protein: CASSLGERSQPQHF
V gene: TRBV5-1; CDR3 length: 15; clone size: NA; D gene: NA; J gene: TRBJ1-1; CDR3 DNA: TGCGCCAGCAGCTTGGAATGGGTAGGAAACACTGAAGCTTTCTTT; CDR3 protein: CASSLEWVGNTEAFF
V gene: TRBV6-5; CDR3 length: 16; clone size: NA; D gene: NA; J gene: TRBJ2-7; CDR3 DNA: TGTGCCAGCAGTTACGATTACCCACCTAGCTCCTACGAGCAGTACTTC; CDR3 protein: CASSYDYPPSSYEQYF
V gene: TRBV6-4; CDR3 length: 13; clone size: NA; D gene: NA; J gene: TRBJ1-1; CDR3 DNA: TGTGCCAGCAGTGACCAGGGGAACACTGAAGCTTTCTTT; CDR3 protein: CASSDQGNTEAFF
V gene: TRBV28; CDR3 length: 15; clone size: NA; D gene: TRBD1; J gene: TRBJ1-1; CDR3 DNA: TGTGCCAGCAGTTTGGGGATTCGGGCAGGGGGAAGAGCTTTCTTT; CDR3 protein: CASSLGIRAGGRAFF
V gene: TRBV6-6; CDR3 length: 15; clone size: NA; D gene: TRBD2; J gene: TRBJ2-3; CDR3 DNA: TGTGCCAGCAGAGGGACTAGTTCTAGCACAGATACGCAGTATTTT; CDR3 protein: CASRGTSSSTDTQYF
V gene: TRBV10-1; CDR3 length: 14; clone size: few; D gene: TRBD1; J gene: TRBJ2-7; CDR3 DNA: TGCGCCAGCACCGCAGGGGGCACCTCCTACGAGCAGTACTTC; CDR3 protein: CASTAGGTSYEQYF
V gene: TRBV7-2; CDR3 length: 17; clone size: NA; D gene: NA; J gene: TRBJ2-1; CDR3 DNA: TGTGCCAGCAGCTTATTGGGGGTAGGGGGCTCCTACAATGAGCAGTTCTTC; CDR3 protein: CASSLLGVGGSYNEQFF
V gene: TRBV7-9; CDR3 length: 14; clone size: NA; D gene: NA; J gene: TRBJ1-2; CDR3 DNA: TGTGCCAGCAGCCCCATAGGACCTAACTATGGCTACACCTTC; CDR3 protein: CASSPIGPNYGYTF
V gene: TRBV23-1; CDR3 length: 19; clone size: once; D gene: TRBD2; J gene: TRBJ2-6; CDR3 DNA: TGCGCCAGCATCCCCCTCTGGGGACTAACTCCCTCTGGGGCCAACGTCCTGACTTTC; CDR3 protein: CASIPLWGLTPSGANVLTF
V gene: TRBV2; CDR3 length: 14; clone size: NA; D gene: NA; J gene: TRBJ1-2; CDR3 DNA: TGTGCCAGCAGCCGGGGACAAGCGACCTATGGCTACACCTTC; CDR3 protein: CASSRGQATYGYTF
V gene: TRBV6-5; CDR3 length: 15; clone size: NA; D gene: TRBD1; J gene: TRBJ2-7; CDR3 DNA: TGTGCCAGCAGCAGACAGGGGAGGATTGGGGACGAGCAGTACTTC; CDR3 protein: CASSRQGRIGDEQYF
V gene: TRBV11-2; CDR3 length: 14; clone size: NA; D gene: NA; J gene: TRBJ1-1; CDR3 DNA: TGTGCCAGCAGCACGGGACCGCCGAACACTGAAGCTTTCTTT; CDR3 protein: CASSTGPPNTEAFF
V gene: TRBV29-1; CDR3 length: 13; clone size: NA; D gene: NA; J gene: TRBJ1-2; CDR3 DNA: TGCAGCGTCGGTACAGGGAGATCGGGGGGCTACACCTTC; CDR3 protein: CSVGTGRSGGYTF
V gene: TRBV7-3; CDR3 length: 14; clone size: once; D gene: NA; J gene: TRBJ2-6; CDR3 DNA: TGTGCCAGCAGCTTCAACTCTGGGGCCAACGTCCTGACTTTC; CDR3 protein: CASSFNSGANVLTF
V gene: TRBV30; CDR3 length: 12; clone size: NA; D gene: NA; J gene: TRBJ1-2; CDR3 DNA: TGTGCCTGGAGCAGACAGACGGGTGGCTACACCTTC; CDR3 protein: CAWSRQTGGYTF
V gene: TRBV11-2; CDR3 length: 17; clone size: few; D gene: TRBD1; J gene: TRBJ1-1; CDR3 DNA: TGTGCCAGCAGACTCAACAGGGGGCGCGGAATGAACACTGAAGCTTTCTTT; CDR3 protein: CASRLNRGRGMNTEAFF
V gene: TRBV19; CDR3 length: 16; clone size: NA; D gene: TRBD1; J gene: TRBJ1-5; CDR3 DNA: TGTGCCAGTAGCCTATTGGGACAGGGGTTGGGTCAGCCCCAGCATTTT; CDR3 protein: CASSLLGQGLGQPQHF
V gene: TRBV6-5; CDR3 length: 16; clone size: NA; D gene: TRBD1; J gene: TRBJ1-5; CDR3 DNA: TGTGCCAGCAGTTACTCGGGACAGGGCCTTAATCAGCCCCAGCATTTT; CDR3 protein: CASSYSGQGLNQPQHF